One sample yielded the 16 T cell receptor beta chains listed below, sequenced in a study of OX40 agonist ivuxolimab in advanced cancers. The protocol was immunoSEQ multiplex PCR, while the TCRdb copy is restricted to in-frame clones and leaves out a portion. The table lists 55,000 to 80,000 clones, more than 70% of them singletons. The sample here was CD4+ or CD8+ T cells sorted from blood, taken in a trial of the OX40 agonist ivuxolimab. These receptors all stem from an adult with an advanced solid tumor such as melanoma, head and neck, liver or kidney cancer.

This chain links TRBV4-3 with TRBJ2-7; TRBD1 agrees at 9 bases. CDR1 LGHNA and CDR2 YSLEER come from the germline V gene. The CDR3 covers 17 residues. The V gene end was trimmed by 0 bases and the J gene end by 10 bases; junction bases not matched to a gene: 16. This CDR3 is CASSQDVPGQGLNVQYF. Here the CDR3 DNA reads TGCGCCAGCAGCCAAGATGTCCCGGGACAGGGTTTAAATGTTCAGTACTTC.

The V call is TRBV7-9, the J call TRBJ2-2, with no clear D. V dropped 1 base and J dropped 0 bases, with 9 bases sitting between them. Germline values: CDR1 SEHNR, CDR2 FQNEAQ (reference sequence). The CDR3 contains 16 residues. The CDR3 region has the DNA TGTGCCAGCAGCTTAGATTTTCTGGCGAACACCGGGGAGCTGTTTTTT. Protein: CASSLDFLANTGELFF.

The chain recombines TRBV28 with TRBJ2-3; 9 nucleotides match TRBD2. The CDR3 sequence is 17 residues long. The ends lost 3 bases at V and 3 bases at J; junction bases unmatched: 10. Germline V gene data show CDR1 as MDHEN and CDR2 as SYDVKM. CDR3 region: CASSFGLAGTWTDTQYF. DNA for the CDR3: TGTGCCAGCAGTTTCGGTCTAGCGGGAACTTGGACAGATACGCAGTATTTT.

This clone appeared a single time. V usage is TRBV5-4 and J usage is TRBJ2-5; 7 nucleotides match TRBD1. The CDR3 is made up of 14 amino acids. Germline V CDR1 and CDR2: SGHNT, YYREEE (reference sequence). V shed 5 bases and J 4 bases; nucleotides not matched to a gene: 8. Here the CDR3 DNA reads TGTGCCAGCAGGGCCACAGGGGTTTCAGAGACCCAGTACTTC. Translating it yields CASRATGVSETQYF.

CDR3 region: CATTFGLAGTNEQFF. As DNA, the CDR3 is TGTGCCACCACCTTTGGACTAGCGGGGACTAATGAGCAGTTCTTC. V is TRBV6-1 and J is TRBJ2-1; TRBD2 matches 12 bases. Germline CDR1 and CDR2: MNHNS and SASEGT. CDR3 size: 15 residues. V was pared by 10 bases and J by 7 bases, with 11 bases of the junction left unmatched.

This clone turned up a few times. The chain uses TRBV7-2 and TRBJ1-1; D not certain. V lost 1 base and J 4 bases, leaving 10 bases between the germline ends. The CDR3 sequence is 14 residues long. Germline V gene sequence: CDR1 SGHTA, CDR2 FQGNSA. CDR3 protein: CASSLGEVSTEAFF. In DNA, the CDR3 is TGTGCCAGCAGCTTAGGAGAGGTCTCCACTGAAGCTTTCTTT.

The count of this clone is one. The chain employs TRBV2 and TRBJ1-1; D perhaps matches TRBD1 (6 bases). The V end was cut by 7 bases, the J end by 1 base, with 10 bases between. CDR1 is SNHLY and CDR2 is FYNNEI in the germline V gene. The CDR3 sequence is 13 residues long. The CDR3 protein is CASNGQKNTEAFF. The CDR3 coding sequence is TGTGCCAGCAATGGACAGAAGAACACTGAAGCTTTCTTT.

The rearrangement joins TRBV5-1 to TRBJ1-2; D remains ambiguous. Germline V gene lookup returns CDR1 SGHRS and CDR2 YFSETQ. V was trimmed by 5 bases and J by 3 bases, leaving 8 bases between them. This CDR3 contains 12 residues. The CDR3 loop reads CASRDGYYGYTF. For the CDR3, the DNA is TGCGCCAGCAGGGACGGTTACTATGGCTACACCTTC.

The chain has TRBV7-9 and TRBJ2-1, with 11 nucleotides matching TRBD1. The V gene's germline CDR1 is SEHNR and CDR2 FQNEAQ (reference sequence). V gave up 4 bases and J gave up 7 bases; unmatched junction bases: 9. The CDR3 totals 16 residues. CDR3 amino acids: CASSSRTGGAYNEQFF. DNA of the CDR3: TGTGCCAGCAGCTCACGGACAGGGGGCGCTTATAATGAGCAGTTCTTC. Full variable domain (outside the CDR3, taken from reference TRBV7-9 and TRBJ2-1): DTGVSQNPRHKITKRGQNVTFRCDPISEHNRLYWYRQTLGQGPEFLTYFQNEAQLEKSRLLSDRFSAERPKGSFSTLEIQRTEQGDSAMYLCASSSRTGGAYNEQFFGPGTRLTVL.

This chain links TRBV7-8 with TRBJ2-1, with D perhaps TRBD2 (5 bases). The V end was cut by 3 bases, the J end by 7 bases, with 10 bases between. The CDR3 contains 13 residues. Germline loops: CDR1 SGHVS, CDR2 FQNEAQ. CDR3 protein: CASSFGEKNEQFF. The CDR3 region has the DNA TGTGCCAGCAGCTTTGGGGAGAAGAATGAGCAGTTCTTC.

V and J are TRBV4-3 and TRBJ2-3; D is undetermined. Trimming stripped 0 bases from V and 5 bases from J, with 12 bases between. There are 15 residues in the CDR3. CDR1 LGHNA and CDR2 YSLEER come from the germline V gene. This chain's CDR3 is CASSQDRLSLDTQYF. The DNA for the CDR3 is TGCGCCAGCAGCCAAGATAGGCTGAGCTTAGATACGCAGTATTTT.

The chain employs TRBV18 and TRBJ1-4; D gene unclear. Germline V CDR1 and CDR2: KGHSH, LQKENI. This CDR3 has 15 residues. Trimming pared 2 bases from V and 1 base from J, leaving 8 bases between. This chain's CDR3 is CASSPGLGTNEKLFF. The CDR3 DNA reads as TGTGCCAGCTCACCAGGGTTGGGAACTAATGAAAAACTGTTTTTT.

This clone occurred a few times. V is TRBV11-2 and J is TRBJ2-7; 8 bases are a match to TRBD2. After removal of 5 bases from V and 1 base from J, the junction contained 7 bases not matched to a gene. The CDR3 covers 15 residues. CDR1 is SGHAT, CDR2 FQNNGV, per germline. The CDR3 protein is CASSPLRGRSYEQYF. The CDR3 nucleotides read TGTGCCAGCAGCCCCCTTCGCGGGAGGTCCTACGAGCAGTACTTC.

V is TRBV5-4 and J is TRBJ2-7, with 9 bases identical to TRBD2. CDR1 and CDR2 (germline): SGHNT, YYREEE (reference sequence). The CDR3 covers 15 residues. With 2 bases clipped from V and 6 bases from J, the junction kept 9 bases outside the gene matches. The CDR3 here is CASSFTGTSPLEQYF. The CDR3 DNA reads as TGTGCCAGCAGCTTCACCGGGACTAGCCCACTCGAGCAGTACTTC.

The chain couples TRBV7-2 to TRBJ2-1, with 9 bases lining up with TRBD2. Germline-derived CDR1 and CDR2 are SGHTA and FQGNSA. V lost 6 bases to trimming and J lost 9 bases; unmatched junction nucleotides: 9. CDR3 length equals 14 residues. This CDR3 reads CASSVGLAGIEQFF. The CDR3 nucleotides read TGTGCCAGCAGTGTAGGGCTAGCGGGAATTGAGCAGTTCTTC.

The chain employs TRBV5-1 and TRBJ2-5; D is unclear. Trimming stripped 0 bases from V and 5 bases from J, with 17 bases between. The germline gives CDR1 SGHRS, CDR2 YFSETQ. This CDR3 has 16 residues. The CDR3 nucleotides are TGCGCCAGCAGCTTGGAGTGGCTTGTGTCCTGGGAGACCCAGTACTTC. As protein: CASSLEWLVSWETQYF.